The 32 T cell receptor beta chains presented below share a single source sample, sequenced in a study of OX40 agonist ivuxolimab in advanced cancers. Sequenced by immunoSEQ multiplex PCR; TCRdb stores in-frame clones only, minus some. The sample has about 50,000 clones, 88% seen once. The sequencing used CD4+ or CD8+ T cells sorted from blood, collected in a trial of the OX40 agonist ivuxolimab. These receptors came from an adult with an advanced solid tumor such as melanoma, head and neck, liver or kidney cancer.

This chain uses TRBV29-1 with TRBJ2-3, with TRBD1 matching over 12 bases. Per germline, CDR1 SQVTM and CDR2 ANQGSEA. The CDR3 runs to 15 residues. V was clipped by 5 bases and J by 1 base; unmatched bases: 4. In nucleotides, the CDR3 is TGCAGCGTTAGGGGACAGGGGGCCGGCACAGATACGCAGTATTTT. Protein: CSVRGQGAGTDTQYF.

J is TRBJ2-1 and V is TRBV4-3; D is possibly TRBD1 (5 bases). Germline CDR1 reads LGHNA; CDR2 reads YSLEER. CDR3 length: 15 residues. V shed 4 bases and J shed 0 bases, with 10 bases lying between them. CDR3 sequence (DNA): TGCGCCAGCAGCCCTGACAGTAGCTCCTACAATGAGCAGTTCTTC. It translates to CASSPDSSSYNEQFF.

This clone was detected once. This rearrangement joins TRBV5-1 to TRBJ2-1, with 10 positions matching TRBD2. There are 16 residues in the CDR3. V dropped 7 bases and J dropped 0; count of bases not matched to a gene: 7. Germline-derived CDR1 and CDR2 are SGHRS and YFSETQ. The DNA of the CDR3 is TGCGCCAGCCGGACTAGCGGTTTGAGCTCCTACAATGAGCAGTTCTTC. Its translation is CASRTSGLSSYNEQFF.

The chain joins TRBV12-5 to TRBJ2-7, with 7 nucleotides matching TRBD2. This CDR3 has 16 residues. In germline, CDR1 is LGHNT, CDR2 FRNRAP. V shed 0 bases and J 3 bases; nucleotides not matched to a gene: 8. CDR3 in DNA: TGTGCTAGTGGTTTGGTACTCGGGCTAGCGGACTACGAGCAGTACTTC. This codes for CASGLVLGLADYEQYF.

This clone was observed once. This chain joins TRBV10-3 and TRBJ1-1; 11 bases are a match to TRBD1. The germline V gene has CDR1 ENHRY and CDR2 SYGVKD. The CDR3 has 16 residues. With 3 bases clipped from V and 3 bases from J, the junction kept 6 bases outside the gene matches. DNA for the CDR3: TGTGCCATCAGTGAAGGGACAGGGGGGAAGGACACTGAAGCTTTCTTT. Its translation is CAISEGTGGKDTEAFF.

CDR3 sequence reads: CASSSNQPQHF. DNA of the CDR3: TGTGCCAGCAGCTCAAATCAGCCCCAGCATTTT. The gene calls are TRBV5-8 and TRBJ1-5; D unresolved. V was trimmed by 3 bases and J by 4 bases, leaving 2 bases between them. The CDR3 spans 11 residues. In germline, CDR1 is SGHTS, CDR2 YDEGEE.

This chain links TRBV6-1 with TRBJ2-5, with D possibly TRBD2 on 6 matching bases. Germline-derived CDR1 and CDR2 are MNHNS and SASEGT. The V end lost 4 bases, the J end lost 9 bases, and 15 bases lay between the germline ends. The CDR3 length is 13 residues. The CDR3 nucleotides read TGTGCCAGCAGTGGGTCTGAAGGGGAGGCCCAGTACTTC. Translated, it gives CASSGSEGEAQYF.

This chain uses TRBV21-1 with TRBJ2-4; TRBD1 is the table's D call, not checked against the DNA. TRBV21-1 constitutes a pseudogene. CDR3 length: 14 amino acids. As DNA, the CDR3 is TGTGCCAGCGGCCCTGGGCTCGCCAAAAACATTCAGTACTTC. Protein sequence: CASGPGLAKNIQYF.

This sequence joins TRBV4-1 and TRBJ1-2; 7 positions match TRBD1. The junction had 8 bases not matched to a gene; V was cut back by 0 bases and J by 7 bases. Per the germline V gene, CDR1 is MGHRA and CDR2 is YSYEKL. The CDR3 length is 15 residues. In DNA form, the CDR3 reads TGCGCCAGCAGCCAAGACCCCGGTGGGACAGTTGGCTACACCTTC. Its translation: CASSQDPGGTVGYTF.

The chain recombines TRBV5-1 with TRBJ2-3; 8 bases are a match to TRBD2. The CDR3 spans 16 residues. Germline assignment: CDR1 SGHRS and CDR2 YFSETQ. V was pared by 1 base and J by 0 bases, with 4 bases of the junction left unmatched. The CDR3 DNA reads as TGCGCCAGCAGCTTGCCCTCGGGAGGGAGCACAGATACGCAGTATTTT. Translation: CASSLPSGGSTDTQYF.

The chain combines TRBV9 with TRBJ1-1, with no clear D. CDR3 length equals 14 residues. CDR1 is SGDLS and CDR2 is YYNGEE in the germline V gene. V was pared by 0 bases and J by 8 bases, with 14 bases between. The CDR3 DNA is TGTGCCAGCAGCGTAGGCGGGAGCCAAACAGAAGCTTTCTTT. This encodes CASSVGGSQTEAFF.

With regard to this clone: The junction does not match germline at one end; this may be a read error. The rearrangement uses TRBV7-6 and TRBJ2-1, with 9 positions matching TRBD2. This CDR3 region has 15 residues. Germline-derived CDR1 and CDR2 are SGHVS and FNYEAQ. The CDR3 loop is CASSLAGVSYNEQFF. DNA for the CDR3: TGTGCCAGCAGTTTAGCGGGAGTATCTTACAATGAGCAGTTCTTC.

This rearrangement joins TRBV21-1 to TRBJ2-1; the D segment call TRBD1 is taken from the table without a DNA check. TRBV21-1 is classified as a pseudogene. This CDR3 is built from 19 residues. CDR3 nucleotides: TGTGCCAGCAGCAAAGACAAGGGCAGAACAGGAAGCTCCTACAATGAGCAGTTCTTC. Encoded protein: CASSKDKGRTGSSYNEQFF.

The V gene is TRBV18, the J gene TRBJ1-1; no clear D. The CDR3 length is 16 residues. CDR1 and CDR2 (germline): KGHSH, LQKENI. V was trimmed by 3 bases and J by 5 bases, leaving 19 bases between them. The CDR3 region has the DNA TGTGCCAGCTCACCCGCGCGGTCTGGGGTGATAACTGAAGCTTTCTTT. Translating it yields CASSPARSGVITEAFF.

The rearrangement uses TRBV2 and TRBJ2-7; 11 bases agree with TRBD2. Germline V CDR1 and CDR2: SNHLY, FYNNEI. V was pared by 10 bases and J by 4 bases, with 12 bases of the junction left unmatched. This CDR3 region has 15 residues. CDR3 nucleotides: TGTGCCATCAGAGGCGGGACTAGCGGCCGGTACGAGCAGTACTTC. Residues: CAIRGGTSGRYEQYF. Looking up the rest from reference TRBV2 and TRBJ2-7 gives the full variable domain: EPEVTQTPSHQVTQMGQEVILRCVPISNHLYFYWYRQILGQKVEFLVSFYNNEISEKSEIFDDQFSVERPDGSNFTLKIRSTKLEDSAMYFCAIRGGTSGRYEQYFGPGTRLTVT.

V is TRBV2 and J is TRBJ2-1; possibly TRBD1 or TRBD2 for D (5 bases each). V lost 4 bases and J lost 4, with 17 bases in between. Germline assignment: CDR1 SNHLY and CDR2 FYNNEI. CDR3 length equals 16 residues. This CDR3 is CASSVTDPGGYNEQFF. For the CDR3, the DNA is TGTGCCAGCAGTGTAACAGACCCTGGGGGTTACAATGAGCAGTTCTTC.

The chain employs TRBV19 and TRBJ2-3; TRBD2 matches at 11 bases. This CDR3 contains 15 residues. Germline values: CDR1 LNHDA, CDR2 SQIVND (reference sequence). Losses at the gene ends were 6 bases for V and 0 bases for J; bases not matched to a gene: 2. The CDR3 is CASRGLAASTDTQYF. The DNA of the CDR3 is TGTGCCAGTAGGGGACTAGCGGCTAGCACAGATACGCAGTATTTT.

The V gene is TRBV9, the J gene TRBJ2-5; 11 bases map to TRBD2. In germline, CDR1 is SGDLS, CDR2 YYNGEE. Trimming took 4 bases from V and 4 from J; bases not matched to a gene: 6. The CDR3 runs to 15 residues. The CDR3 DNA follows: TGTGCCAGCAGCTCAAATCTAGCGGGAGGAGAGACCCAGTACTTC. Residues: CASSSNLAGGETQYF.

This chain connects TRBV7-9 to TRBJ2-7; TRBD2 agrees at 8 bases. The V gene's germline CDR1 is SEHNR and CDR2 FQNEAQ (reference sequence). CDR3 length: 13 residues. Germline trimming cut 5 bases from V and 6 bases from J; bases unmatched to any gene: 6. DNA of the CDR3: TGTGCCAGCAGCCCCGGGACTAGAGCCGAGCAGTACTTC. This translates into CASSPGTRAEQYF.

The chain joins TRBV25-1 to TRBJ1-1; unclear D gene. Germline V gene lookup returns CDR1 MGHDK and CDR2 SYGVNS. V was shortened by 8 bases and J by 3 bases, with 7 bases between the two germline ends. The CDR3 has 11 amino acids. CDR3 in amino acids: CASLQDTEAFF. CDR3 nucleotides: TGTGCCAGCCTCCAGGACACTGAAGCTTTCTTT.

The chain combines TRBV18 with TRBJ2-5; 8 nucleotides agree with TRBD1. The CDR3 spans 18 residues. V was pared by 2 bases and J by 1 base, with 12 bases of the junction left unmatched. Per the germline V gene, CDR1 is KGHSH and CDR2 is LQKENI. As DNA, the CDR3 is TGTGCCAGCTCACCATTTCAGCCAGGGGGCAAGGGCCAAGAGACCCAGTACTTC. Its translation is CASSPFQPGGKGQETQYF.

This chain uses TRBV2 with TRBJ1-5; D remains ambiguous. The V end lost 7 bases, the J end lost 3 bases, and 10 bases lay between the germline ends. From germline, CDR1 is SNHLY and CDR2 FYNNEI. This CDR3 contains 13 residues. The CDR3 coding sequence is TGTGCCAGCATGTGGGAAACCAATCAGCCCCAGCATTTT. Its translation is CASMWETNQPQHF.

The V gene is TRBV5-1, the J gene TRBJ1-6, with D tentatively TRBD1 (5 bases). Between the trimmed V and J ends, which lost 0 bases and 7 bases, there was a span of 11 bases. Germline values: CDR1 SGHRS, CDR2 YFSETQ. The CDR3 covers 15 residues. CDR3 loop: CASSLEGTENSPLHF. CDR3 coding DNA: TGCGCCAGCAGCTTGGAGGGGACGGAGAATTCACCCCTCCACTTT.

V usage is TRBV19 and J usage is TRBJ2-1; D remains unclear. Germline loops: CDR1 LNHDA, CDR2 SQIVND (reference sequence). There are 14 residues in the CDR3. The V and J ends lost 1 base and 9 bases respectively, with 13 bases between them. The CDR3 sequence is CASSIGVAVPEQFF. The CDR3 DNA reads TGTGCCAGTAGTATAGGGGTGGCAGTACCTGAGCAGTTCTTC. The full variable domain, completed using reference TRBV19 and TRBJ2-1, is DGGITQSPKYLFRKEGQNVTLSCEQNLNHDAMYWYRQDPGQGLRLIYYSQIVNDFQKGDIAEGYSVSREKKESFPLTVTSAQKNPTAFYLCASSIGVAVPEQFFGPGTRLTVL.

This chain connects TRBV4-3 to TRBJ2-3; D possibly matches TRBD1 or TRBD2 (5 bases each). V lost 3 bases, J lost 2 bases, and 21 bases lay in between. The CDR3 has 18 amino acids. CDR1 and CDR2 from the germline V gene are LGHNA and YSLEER. The CDR3 nucleotides are TGCGCCAGCAGCCATGGGACGGGACCCCTTTATTTCACAGATACGCAGTATTTT. Amino acid sequence: CASSHGTGPLYFTDTQYF.

V gene TRBV11-2 combines with J gene TRBJ2-6, with 7 bases that match TRBD2. This CDR3 comprises 16 residues. Trimming at V came to 3 bases and at J to 0 bases, leaving 2 bases not matched to a gene. In germline, CDR1 is SGHAT, CDR2 FQNNGV. This chain's CDR3 is CASSFGRSSGANVLTF. Written as DNA, the CDR3 is TGTGCCAGCAGCTTCGGGAGGAGCTCTGGGGCCAACGTCCTGACTTTC.

V usage is TRBV5-4 and J usage is TRBJ2-7; D gene ambiguous. The germline V gene encodes CDR1 SGHNT and CDR2 YYREEE (reference sequence). The CDR3 runs 13 residues. Trimming removed 3 bases from V and 9 bases from J, with 16 bases in between. The CDR3 loop reads CASSSNTGVRQYF. For the CDR3, the DNA is TGTGCCAGCAGCTCGAATACTGGGGTTCGGCAGTACTTC.

The chain combines TRBV10-3 with TRBJ2-5; tentative D call: TRBD2 (5 bases). V lost 1 base to trimming and J lost 3 bases, with 9 bases between them. This CDR3 is 14 amino acids long. Looked up from germline, CDR1 is ENHRY and CDR2 is SYGVKD. In DNA, the CDR3 is TGTGCCATCAGTGAGTTTGGAGGAGAAGAGACCCAGTACTTC. Its translation: CAISEFGGEETQYF.

The chain links TRBV7-2 to TRBJ2-5; D gene ambiguous. In germline, CDR1 is SGHTA, CDR2 FQGNSA. V dropped 5 bases and J dropped 1 base, with 2 bases sitting between them. CDR3 length equals 11 residues. CDR3 protein: CASSIQETQYF. CDR3 nucleotides: TGTGCCAGCAGCATCCAAGAGACCCAGTACTTC. Full variable domain (remainder filled in from reference TRBV7-2 and TRBJ2-5): GAGVSQSPSNKVTEKGKDVELRCDPISGHTALYWYRQSLGQGLEFLIYFQGNSAPDKSGLPSDRFSAERTGGSVSTLTIQRTQQEDSAVYLCASSIQETQYFGPGTRLLVL.

This clone was seen just once. DNA of the CDR3: TGTGCCAGCAGCTATGGACAGTTTGCCTACGAGCAGTACTTC. Protein sequence: CASSYGQFAYEQYF. V gene TRBV13 combines with J gene TRBJ2-7, with D possibly TRBD1 on 6 matching bases. V lost 4 bases and J 2 bases, leaving 12 bases between the germline ends. The CDR3 covers 14 residues. CDR1 PRHDT and CDR2 FYEKMQ come from the germline V gene (reference sequence).

The V and J genes are TRBV9 and TRBJ2-5; 8 nucleotides match TRBD2. Germline-derived CDR1 and CDR2 are SGDLS and YYNGEE. J lost 5 bases, V lost 3 bases, and 12 bases had no gene match. The CDR3 is 16 residues long. DNA of the CDR3: TGTGCCAGCAGCGCCCAGGGTGGTAGCGGGATGGAGACCCAGTACTTC. This translates into CASSAQGGSGMETQYF.

J is TRBJ2-2 and V is TRBV21-1; TRBD1, the table's D call, was not compared with the DNA. TRBV21-1 represents a pseudogene. The CDR3 has 15 residues. CDR3 DNA: TGTGCCAGCAGCCTCCGGACAGGATACACCGGGGAGCTGTTTTTT. Protein product: CASSLRTGYTGELFF.